This TCR beta chain was documented in a study of T cell responses to AZD1222 COVID-19 vaccine. About the study: Second-dose recipients at about 4 or about 12 weeks were treated as one pooled group.

A note on this clone: Its antigen is undetermined.

Study-wide findings and caveats: Donor demographics were predominantly white British with a female majority; clonal diversity may be underestimated. No repertoire was sampled before or during the peak T cell response, only after it.

This table comes from immunoSEQ multiplex PCR, and its TCRdb copy is limited to in-frame clones, with some not included. The table includes 120,000 to 150,000 clones, approximately 88% detected once. Per germline, CDR1 SGHRS and CDR2 YFSETQ. Trimming took 0 bases from V and 5 from J; bases not matched to a gene: 7. The CDR3 totals 15 residues. The V gene is TRBV5-1, the J gene TRBJ2-7, with 8 bases identical to TRBD2. The clonotype originates from an adult in good health. Sample: peripheral blood, taken on day 0 of AZD1222 vaccination. The CDR3 loop is CASSLGTSGLHEQYF. The CDR3 DNA follows: TGCGCCAGCAGCTTGGGAACTAGCGGCCTGCACGAGCAGTACTTC.